This paragraph reports one T cell receptor (beta chain). One end of the junction varies from germline; a read error may be responsible. With a J-beta primer mix and a sample-barcoded 5' primer, a second PCR ran 7 to 11 cycles. TCRdb redid the calling of the 5' RACE reads with MiXCR, one entry per CDR3 protein. Among 600,000 to 900,000 distinct CDR3 sequences, 20% to 30% were seen once, and the ten largest hold 2.5% to 3.5%. Germline V gene sequence: CDR1 SGHDN, CDR2 FVKESK. CDR3 length: 13 residues. The data belong to a study of blood T cells in healthy people across ages. The same sample was also studied in work on T cells of mothers and their children. That source notes: Each mother gave over 8.5 million TCR beta CDR3 reads; each child, roughly 3 million.

The sample taken for sequencing was blood. The clonotype was recovered from a boy younger than 18 in good health. V is TRBV14 and J is TRBJ2-5; 7 bases agree with TRBD1. The CDR3 loop reads CAGSQGGWETQYF. CDR3 coding DNA: TGTGCCGGCAGCCAAGGGGGCTGGGAGACCCAGTACTTC.